What follows is one T cell receptor (beta chain) and its context. Using RNA transcripts as the source, TCR beta CDR3 regions were amplified. RT-PCR in the first round (using the HTBI primer set) targeted the TCR CDR3. TCRdb re-called the multiplex PCR reads through MiXCR, storing one row per CDR3 protein. This sample yields approximately 420,000 distinct CDR3 sequences, of which about 13% are seen a single time; about 5% belongs to the top ten. Cells are PBMCs isolated from about 10 ml of fresh blood. Germline CDR1 reads SGHDT; CDR2 reads YYEEEE. The J segment lost 7 bases and the V segment lost 4 bases, leaving 18 bases of the junction unmatched. The CDR3 covers 17 residues. The sample comes from a study of T cells in Graves' hyperthyroidism and ophthalmopathy.

The V and J genes are TRBV5-6 and TRBJ2-7, with 9 bases aligning to TRBD1. The sample comprised blood. The TCR originated in a woman under 30 with Graves' hyperthyroidism. This CDR3 is CASSELLLGQGSKEQYF. The CDR3 DNA sequence: TGTGCCAGCAGCGAGCTGTTATTGGGACAGGGTTCGAAGGAGCAGTACTTC.